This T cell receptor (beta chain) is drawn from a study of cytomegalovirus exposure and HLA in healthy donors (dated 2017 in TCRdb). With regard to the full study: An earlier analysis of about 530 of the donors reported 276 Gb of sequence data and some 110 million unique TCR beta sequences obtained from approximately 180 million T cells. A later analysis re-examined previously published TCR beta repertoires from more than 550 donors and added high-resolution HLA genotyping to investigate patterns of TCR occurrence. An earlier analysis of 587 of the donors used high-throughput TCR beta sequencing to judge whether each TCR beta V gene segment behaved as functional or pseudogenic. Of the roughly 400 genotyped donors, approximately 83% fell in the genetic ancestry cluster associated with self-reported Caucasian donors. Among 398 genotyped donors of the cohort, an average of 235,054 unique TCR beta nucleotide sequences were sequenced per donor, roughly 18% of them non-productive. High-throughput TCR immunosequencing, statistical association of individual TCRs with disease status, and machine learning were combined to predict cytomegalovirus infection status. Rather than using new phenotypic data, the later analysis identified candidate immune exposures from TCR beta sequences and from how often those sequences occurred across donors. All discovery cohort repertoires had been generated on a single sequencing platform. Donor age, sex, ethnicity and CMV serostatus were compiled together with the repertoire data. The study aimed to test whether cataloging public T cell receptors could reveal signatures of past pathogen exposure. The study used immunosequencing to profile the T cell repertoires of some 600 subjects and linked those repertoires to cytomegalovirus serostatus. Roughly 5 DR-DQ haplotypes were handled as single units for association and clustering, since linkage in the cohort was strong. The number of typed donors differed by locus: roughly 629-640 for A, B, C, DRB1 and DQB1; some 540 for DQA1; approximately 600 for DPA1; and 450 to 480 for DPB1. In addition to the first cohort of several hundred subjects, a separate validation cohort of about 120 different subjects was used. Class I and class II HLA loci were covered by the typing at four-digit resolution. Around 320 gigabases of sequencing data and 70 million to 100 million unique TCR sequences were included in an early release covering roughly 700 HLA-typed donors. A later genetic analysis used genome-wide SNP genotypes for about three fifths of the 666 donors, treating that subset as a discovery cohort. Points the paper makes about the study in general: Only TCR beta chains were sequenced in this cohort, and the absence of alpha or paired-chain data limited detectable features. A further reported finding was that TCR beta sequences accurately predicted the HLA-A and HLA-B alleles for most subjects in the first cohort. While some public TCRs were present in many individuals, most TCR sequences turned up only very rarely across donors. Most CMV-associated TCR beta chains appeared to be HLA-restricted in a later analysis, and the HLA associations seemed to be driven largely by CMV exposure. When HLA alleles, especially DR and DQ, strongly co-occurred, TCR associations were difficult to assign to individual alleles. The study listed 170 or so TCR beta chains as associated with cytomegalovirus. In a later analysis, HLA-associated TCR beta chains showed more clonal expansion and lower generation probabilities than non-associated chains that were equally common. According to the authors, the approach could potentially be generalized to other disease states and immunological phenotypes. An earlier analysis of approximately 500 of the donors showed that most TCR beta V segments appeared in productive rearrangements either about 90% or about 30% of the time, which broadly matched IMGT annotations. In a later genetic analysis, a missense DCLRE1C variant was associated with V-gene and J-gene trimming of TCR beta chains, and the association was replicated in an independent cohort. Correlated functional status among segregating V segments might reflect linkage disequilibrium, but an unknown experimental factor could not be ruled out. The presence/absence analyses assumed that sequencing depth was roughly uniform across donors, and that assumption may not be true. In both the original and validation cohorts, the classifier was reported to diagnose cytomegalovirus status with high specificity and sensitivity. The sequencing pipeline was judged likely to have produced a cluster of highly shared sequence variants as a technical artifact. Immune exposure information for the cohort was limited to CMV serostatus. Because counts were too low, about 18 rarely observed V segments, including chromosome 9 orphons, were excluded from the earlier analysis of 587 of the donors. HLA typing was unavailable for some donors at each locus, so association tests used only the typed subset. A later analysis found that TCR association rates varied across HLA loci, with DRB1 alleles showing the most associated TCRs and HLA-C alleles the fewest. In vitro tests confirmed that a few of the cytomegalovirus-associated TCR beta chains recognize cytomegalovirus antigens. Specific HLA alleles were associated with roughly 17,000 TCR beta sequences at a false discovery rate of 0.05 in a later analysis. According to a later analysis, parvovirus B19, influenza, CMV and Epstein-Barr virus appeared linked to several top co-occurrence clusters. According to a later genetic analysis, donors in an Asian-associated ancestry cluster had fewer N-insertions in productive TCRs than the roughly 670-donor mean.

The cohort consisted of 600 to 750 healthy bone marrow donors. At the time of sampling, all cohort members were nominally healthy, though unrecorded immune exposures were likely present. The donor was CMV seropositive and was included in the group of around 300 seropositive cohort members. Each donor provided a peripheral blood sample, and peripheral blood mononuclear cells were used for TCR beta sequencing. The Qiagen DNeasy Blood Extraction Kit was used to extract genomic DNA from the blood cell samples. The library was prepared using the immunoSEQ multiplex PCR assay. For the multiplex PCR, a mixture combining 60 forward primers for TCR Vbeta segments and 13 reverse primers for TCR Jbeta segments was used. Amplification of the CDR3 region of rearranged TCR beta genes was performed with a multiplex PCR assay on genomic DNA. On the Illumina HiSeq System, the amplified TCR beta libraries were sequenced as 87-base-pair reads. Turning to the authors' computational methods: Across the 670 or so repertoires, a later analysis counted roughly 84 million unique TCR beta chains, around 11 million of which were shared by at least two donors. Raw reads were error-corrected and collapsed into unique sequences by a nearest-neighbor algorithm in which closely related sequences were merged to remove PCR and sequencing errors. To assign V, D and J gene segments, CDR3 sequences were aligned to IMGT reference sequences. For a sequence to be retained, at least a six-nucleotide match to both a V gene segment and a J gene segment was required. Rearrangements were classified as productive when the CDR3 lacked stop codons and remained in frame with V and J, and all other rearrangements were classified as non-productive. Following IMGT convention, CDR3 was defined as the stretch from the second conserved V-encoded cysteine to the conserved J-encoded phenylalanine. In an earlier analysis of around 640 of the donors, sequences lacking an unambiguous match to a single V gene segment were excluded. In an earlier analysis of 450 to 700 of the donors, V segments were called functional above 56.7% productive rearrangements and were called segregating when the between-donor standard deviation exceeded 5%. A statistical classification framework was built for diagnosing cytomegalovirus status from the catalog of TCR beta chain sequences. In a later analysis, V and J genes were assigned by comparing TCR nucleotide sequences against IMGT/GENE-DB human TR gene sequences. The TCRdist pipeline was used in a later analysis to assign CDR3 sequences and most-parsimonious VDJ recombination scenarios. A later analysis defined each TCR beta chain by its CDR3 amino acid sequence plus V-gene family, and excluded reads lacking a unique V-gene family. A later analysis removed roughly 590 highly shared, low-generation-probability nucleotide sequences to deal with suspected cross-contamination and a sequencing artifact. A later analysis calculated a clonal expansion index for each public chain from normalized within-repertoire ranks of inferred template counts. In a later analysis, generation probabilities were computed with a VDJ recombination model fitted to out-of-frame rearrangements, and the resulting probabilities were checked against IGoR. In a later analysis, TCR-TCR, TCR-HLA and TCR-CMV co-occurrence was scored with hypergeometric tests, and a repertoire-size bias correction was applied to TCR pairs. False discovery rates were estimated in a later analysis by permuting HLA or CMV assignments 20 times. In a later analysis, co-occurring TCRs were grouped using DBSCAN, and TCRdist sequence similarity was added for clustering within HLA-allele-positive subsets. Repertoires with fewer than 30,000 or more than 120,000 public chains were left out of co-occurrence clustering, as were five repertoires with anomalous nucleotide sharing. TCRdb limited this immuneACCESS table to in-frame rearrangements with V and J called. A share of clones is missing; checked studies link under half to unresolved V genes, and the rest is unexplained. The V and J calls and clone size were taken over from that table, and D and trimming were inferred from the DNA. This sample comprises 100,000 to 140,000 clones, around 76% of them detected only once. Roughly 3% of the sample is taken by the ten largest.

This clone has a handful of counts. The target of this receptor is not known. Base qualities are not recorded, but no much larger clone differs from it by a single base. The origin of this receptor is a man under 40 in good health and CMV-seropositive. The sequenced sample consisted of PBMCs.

The DNA reads TGTGCCAGCACCACAGGGGCAGGGACCAAAAACATTCAGTACTTC. It translates to CASTTGAGTKNIQYF. The rearrangement combines TRBV28 with TRBJ2-4; TRBD1 aligns with 7 central bases. Via the germline V gene, CDR1 is MDHEN and CDR2 SYDVKM. At the junction V is shortened by 7 bases and J by 2 bases; bases outside the gene matches: 8. Measured from the cysteine to the phenylalanine, the CDR3 is 15 residues long. The kept DNA is CDR3 alone, 45 bases in frame from the first base. The variable domain in full, with residues beyond the CDR3 obtained from the reference TRBV28 and TRBJ2-4 genes, is DVKVTQSSRYLVKRTGEKVFLECVQDMDHENMFWYRQDPGLGLRLIYFSYDVKMKEKGDIPEGYSVSREKKERFSLILESASTNQTSMYLCASTTGAGTKNIQYFGAGTRLSVL.